This paragraph covers one T cell receptor beta chain sequence. Random hexamers were used to reverse transcribe an amount of 0.5 to 1 ug RNA. TCRdb ran MiXCR on the immunoSEQ multiplex PCR reads and lists one entry per CDR3 protein. In the table there are under 200,000 distinct CDR3 sequences, 90% to 97% of which are singletons. The data were taken from a study of CD8 T cells in Susac syndrome. Whole-study context: Patients with Susac syndrome were therapy-naive, taking corticosteroids, with some also receiving intravenous immunoglobulin, or taking intravenous immunoglobulin alone at the time their blood was drawn.

The CDR3 extends over 13 amino acids. Looked up from germline, CDR1 is LGHDT and CDR2 is YNNKEL (reference sequence). The ends were cut back, 0 bases at V and 0 bases at J, with 2 bases in the middle. Peripheral blood CD8+ and CD4+ T cells were profiled by TCR beta sequencing. Sample: CD4+ T cells from PBMCs. This TCR derives from a human donor with Susac syndrome. V is TRBV3-1 and J is TRBJ1-2; D uncertain. The CDR3 sequence: CASSQDSNYGYTF. The CDR3 DNA is TGTGCCAGCAGCCAAGATTCTAACTATGGCTACACCTTC.